Shown below are 30 T cell receptor beta chains from a single sample sequenced in a study of T cells after yellow fever vaccination. TCRdb analysed the 5' RACE reads with MiXCR anew, one entry per CDR3 protein. This table holds roughly 400,000 distinct CDR3 sequences, over 15% found once. Specimen: PBMCs, collected before the yellow fever booster vaccination. Receptors originate from a man between 18 and 35 years old who received the YFV17D yellow fever vaccine.

A few counts support this clonotype. The chain has TRBV3-1 and TRBJ2-7, with unresolved D. Looked up from germline, CDR1 is LGHDT and CDR2 is YNNKEL (reference sequence). This CDR3 comprises 14 residues. With 0 bases removed from V and 7 bases from J, the gap between germline ends came to 13 bases. The CDR3 sequence: CASSQEGARAEQYF. In DNA, the CDR3 is TGTGCCAGCAGCCAAGAAGGTGCCAGAGCGGAGCAGTACTTC.

The CDR3 region is CASRTDGSRGYGYTF. The CDR3 region has the DNA TGTGCCAGCAGAACTGATGGCTCGAGAGGCTATGGCTACACCTTC. The genes are TRBV7-9 and TRBJ1-2; D is undetermined. Trimming cost V 6 bases and J 4 bases, with 18 bases left between them. The CDR3 consists of 15 residues. From germline, CDR1 is SEHNR and CDR2 FQNEAQ (reference sequence).

The chain recombines TRBV3-1 with TRBJ2-2; D not certain. V was cut by 1 base and J by 8 bases, with 8 bases left in between. From germline, CDR1 is LGHDT and CDR2 YNNKEL (reference sequence). The CDR3 is 13 residues long. Here the CDR3 reads CASSQVIGGELFF. CDR3 coding DNA: TGTGCCAGCAGCCAAGTTATCGGGGGGGAGCTGTTTTTT.

The V call is TRBV12-3 or TRBV12-4, the J call TRBJ1-2; D is unclear. Trimming took off 5 bases at V and 2 bases at J, with 6 bases between the two ends. The CDR3 totals 12 residues. The DNA for the CDR3 is TGTGCCAGCAGTCGACCCAACTATGGCTACACCTTC. Protein: CASSRPNYGYTF.

The chain employs TRBV20-1 and TRBJ2-7, with 7 bases lining up with TRBD1. The CDR3 contains 16 residues. CDR1 is DFQATT and CDR2 is SNEGSKA in the germline V gene (reference sequence). With 7 bases clipped from V and 1 base from J, the junction kept 16 bases outside the gene matches. The CDR3 loop is CSVRMATGVGSYEQYV. The DNA of the CDR3 is TGCAGTGTCCGGATGGCTACAGGGGTGGGATCCTACGAGCAGTACGTC.

The chain recombines TRBV2 with TRBJ1-5, with D unresolved. V shed 2 bases and J shed 4 bases, with 9 bases lying between them. Per the germline V gene, CDR1 is SNHLY and CDR2 is FYNNEI. The CDR3 sequence is 14 residues long. DNA for the CDR3: TGTGCCAGCAGTGAATCATCCCGGAATCAGCCCCAGCATTTT. Translating it yields CASSESSRNQPQHF.

This clonotype showed up just a few times. The chain combines TRBV6-5 with TRBJ1-2; D gene uncertain. The CDR3 runs 12 residues. Germline lookup yields CDR1 MNHEY and CDR2 SVGAGI. The V end was cut by 4 bases, the J end by 7 bases, with 10 bases between. The CDR3 DNA reads as TGTGCCAGCAGTTCCTATGCAGGTGGCTACACCTTC. It yields the protein CASSSYAGGYTF.

This clonotype showed up just a few times. The chain links TRBV2 to TRBJ2-7; 10 bases are a match to TRBD2. This CDR3 contains 14 residues. Trimming took 6 bases from V and 8 from J; bases not matched to a gene: 10. From germline, CDR1 is SNHLY and CDR2 FYNNEI. The chain's CDR3 is CASRTGLATFKQYF. The CDR3 DNA sequence: TGTGCCAGCAGGACGGGACTAGCGACCTTTAAGCAGTACTTC.

This clonotype was detected only a few times. This rearrangement joins TRBV7-9 to TRBJ2-3; 11 positions match TRBD2. The CDR3 has 16 amino acids. With 6 bases clipped from V and 3 bases from J, the junction kept 8 bases outside the gene matches. Per germline, CDR1 SEHNR and CDR2 FQNEAQ (reference sequence). The CDR3, as DNA: TGTGCCAGCAGTCCCTATCGACTAGCGGGGACAGATACGCAGTATTTT. This gives the protein CASSPYRLAGTDTQYF. The variable domain in full, completed from reference TRBV7-9 and TRBJ2-3, reads DTGVSQNPRHKITKRGQNVTFRCDPISEHNRLYWYRQTLGQGPEFLTYFQNEAQLEKSRLLSDRFSAERPKGSFSTLEIQRTEQGDSAMYLCASSPYRLAGTDTQYFGPGTRLTVL.

In this sample, this clonotype turned up once. The chain has TRBV5-6 and TRBJ2-3; D not certain. Germline CDR1 is SGHDT and CDR2 is YYEEEE. Trimming left V 4 bases short and J 7 bases short, with 34 bases between. This CDR3 has 20 amino acids. CDR3 DNA sequence: TGTGCCAGCAGCAGCATTGGAATAGGACGGGTCGGGTCCCTTAAGTATACGCAGTATTTT. Translated: CASSSIGIGRVGSLKYTQYF.

This clonotype has just a few counts. This chain uses TRBV14 with TRBJ2-3; TRBD2 agrees at 8 bases. This CDR3 is 16 amino acids long. Germline V gene lookup returns CDR1 SGHDN and CDR2 FVKESK. V trimming: 1 base; J trimming: 5 bases; junction bases outside the gene matches: 8. CDR3 DNA sequence: TGTGCCAGCAGCCAAGTATGGCGGGGGGTGGAAGATACGCAGTATTTT. It encodes CASSQVWRGVEDTQYF.

This clonotype was observed a handful of times. The V gene is TRBV20-1, the J gene TRBJ1-1; D is uncertain. V was shortened by 2 bases and J by 4 bases, with 20 bases between the two germline ends. The CDR3 totals 16 residues. Looked up from germline, CDR1 is DFQATT and CDR2 is SNEGSKA (reference sequence). CDR3 protein: CSARSSGFFVRTEAFF. The CDR3 DNA reads TGCAGTGCTAGAAGCAGCGGATTTTTCGTCCGCACTGAAGCTTTCTTT.

This sequence joins TRBV20-1 and TRBJ2-1; D is possibly TRBD1 or TRBD2 (5 bases each). V was cut by 0 bases and J by 6 bases, with 15 bases left in between. Per germline, CDR1 DFQATT and CDR2 SNEGSKA (reference sequence). The CDR3 spans 15 residues. DNA of the CDR3: TGCAGTGCTAGAGATAGCCGGGGCCTGGGCAATGAGCAGTTCTTC. It encodes CSARDSRGLGNEQFF.

The sample holds a few counts of this clonotype. The J gene is TRBJ2-3, the V gene TRBV5-1; D not resolved. CDR1 and CDR2 (germline): SGHRS, YFSETQ. The CDR3 loop spans 13 amino acids. Trimming stripped 4 bases from V and 3 bases from J, with 9 bases between. The CDR3 DNA follows: TGCGCCAGCAGCCCTGAGATGACAGATACGCAGTATTTT. This codes for CASSPEMTDTQYF.

This sequence joins TRBV7-9 and TRBJ1-6; 9 positions agree with TRBD1. Trimming cost V 5 bases and J 18 bases; bases outside gene matches: 11. The CDR3 runs to 13 residues. The germline gives CDR1 SEHNR, CDR2 FQNEAQ (reference sequence). The CDR3 bases are TGTGCCAGCAGCCAAGGACAGGGGCCGATATCCCACTTT. This translates into CASSQGQGPISHF. Based on the CDR3 plus reference TRBV7-9 and TRBJ1-6, the full variable domain is DTGVSQNPRHKITKRGQNVTFRCDPISEHNRLYWYRQTLGQGPEFLTYFQNEAQLEKSRLLSDRFSAERPKGSFSTLEIQRTEQGDSAMYLCASSQGQGPISHFGNGTRLTVT.

Many counts were recorded for this clonotype. The chain joins TRBV6-6 to TRBJ2-1; TRBD1 might be the D (5 bases). The CDR3 totals 12 residues. V gave up 7 bases and J gave up 8 bases, with 12 bases separating them. Germline V lookup: CDR1 MNHNY, CDR2 SVGAGI (reference sequence). CDR3 amino acids: CASTSRGDEQFF. The CDR3 coding sequence is TGTGCCAGCACCTCTAGGGGTGATGAGCAGTTCTTC.

This clonotype was counted a few times. The V call is TRBV6-5, the J call TRBJ1-5; the D is unclear. V dropped 8 bases and J dropped 3 bases, with 8 bases sitting between them. This CDR3 region has 12 residues. Germline V gives CDR1 MNHEY, CDR2 SVGAGI. CDR3 in DNA: TGTGCCAGCGGTAGGGACAATCAGCCCCAGCATTTT. Translated, it gives CASGRDNQPQHF.

In its sample, this clonotype was seen a few times. V is TRBV4-3 and J is TRBJ1-6, with 7 positions matching TRBD1. The germline V gene has CDR1 LGHNA and CDR2 YSLEER. Trimming cost V 0 bases and J 9 bases; bases outside gene matches: 8. The CDR3 is made up of 16 amino acids. The CDR3 region has the DNA TGCGCCAGCAGCCAAGATAGAACCAGGGGGGGTTCACCCCTCCACTTT. It codes for CASSQDRTRGGSPLHF.

The rearrangement joins TRBV12-3 or TRBV12-4 to TRBJ2-7, with D unclear. The CDR3 has 13 residues. Deletions cut 3 bases from V and 3 bases from J, with 9 bases between. The CDR3 coding sequence is TGTGCCAGCAGTTTCGGAGAGGTCTACGAGCAGTACTTC. Its translation is CASSFGEVYEQYF.

The chain's CDR3 is CASSPTGGRRGGYTF. The CDR3 coding sequence is TGTGCCAGCAGCCCAACAGGGGGCCGGCGCGGTGGCTACACCTTC. V and J are TRBV9 and TRBJ1-2; 9 nucleotides match TRBD1. Germline lookup yields CDR1 SGDLS and CDR2 YYNGEE. CDR3 length: 15 amino acids. Trimming took 4 bases from V and 7 from J; bases not matched to a gene: 11.

J is TRBJ1-5 and V is TRBV6-2 or TRBV6-3, with unresolved D. CDR1 MNHEY and CDR2 SVGEGT come from the germline V gene. The CDR3 length is 14 residues. Between the trimmed V and J ends, which lost 4 bases and 2 bases, there was a span of 9 bases. CDR3 region: CASSFDQGNQPQHF. The CDR3 nucleotides are TGTGCCAGCAGTTTTGACCAGGGCAATCAGCCCCAGCATTTT.

This clonotype was counted only a few times. This chain joins TRBV5-8 and TRBJ1-2; 7 nucleotides agree with TRBD1. CDR1 and CDR2 from the germline V gene are SGHTS and YDEGEE. The CDR3 loop spans 16 amino acids. V shed 0 bases, J shed 4 bases, and the junction held 9 bases outside the gene matches. CDR3: CASSLDIGGPTYGYTF. The CDR3 nucleotides are TGTGCCAGCAGCTTGGATATAGGGGGCCCGACCTATGGCTACACCTTC.

This clonotype has just a few counts. The chain recombines TRBV6-1 with TRBJ1-2, with D perhaps matching TRBD1 (5 bases). Looked up from germline, CDR1 is MNHNS and CDR2 is SASEGT. This CDR3 has 13 amino acids. The ends were cut back, 5 bases at V and 1 base at J, with 8 bases in the middle. DNA for the CDR3: TGTGCCAGCAGTCAACAGGATAACTATGGCTACACCTTC. Its protein product is CASSQQDNYGYTF.

J is TRBJ1-4 and V is TRBV20-1; D gene uncertain. The CDR3 sequence is 14 residues long. Germline values: CDR1 DFQATT, CDR2 SNEGSKA (reference sequence). V was clipped by 5 bases and J by 0 bases, with 10 bases between them. The CDR3 bases are TGCAGTGCTGGTATACGGGCAACTAATGAAAAACTGTTTTTT. Protein sequence: CSAGIRATNEKLFF.

This clonotype was seen a few times. This chain connects TRBV7-9 to TRBJ2-5; maybe TRBD2 (6 bases). Germline CDR1 is SEHNR and CDR2 is FQNEAQ (reference sequence). This CDR3 contains 19 residues. Trimming stripped 4 bases from V and 2 bases from J, with 26 bases between. The CDR3 reads CASSSPRERASGLQETQYF. The CDR3 DNA is TGTGCCAGCAGCTCCCCCAGGGAACGGGCAAGCGGGCTTCAAGAGACCCAGTACTTC.

This clonotype was observed a handful of times. This chain links TRBV12-3 or TRBV12-4 with TRBJ1-1; D uncertain. CDR3 size: 14 residues. The ends were cut back, 2 bases at V and 1 base at J, with 8 bases in the middle. The CDR3 DNA reads as TGTGCCAGCAGTTTATCCAGGCCGAACACTGAAGCTTTCTTT. It translates to CASSLSRPNTEAFF.

This clonotype was detected only a few times. The chain recombines TRBV12-3 or TRBV12-4 with TRBJ1-1; TRBD1 agrees at 7 bases. The CDR3 consists of 13 residues. Trimming removed 4 bases from V and 4 bases from J; junction bases left unmatched: 3. In DNA form, the CDR3 reads TGTGCCAGCAGTTCCAGGGGGACCACTGAAGCTTTCTTT. Encoded protein: CASSSRGTTEAFF.

This clonotype was seen only a few times. The genes are TRBV20-1 and TRBJ1-3, with D hard to call. Trimming shortened V by 6 bases and J by 4 bases, and 13 bases separated the two germline ends. CDR1 DFQATT and CDR2 SNEGSKA come from the germline V gene (reference sequence). CDR3 length: 13 residues. CDR3 sequence (DNA): TGCAGTGCCTTAGACCGCTCCGGAAACACCATATATTTT. Its protein product is CSALDRSGNTIYF.

Only a few counts were recorded for this clonotype. The chain joins TRBV10-2 to TRBJ2-7; weak D call: TRBD2 (6 bases). V lost 3 bases to trimming and J lost 2 bases, with 8 bases between them. Germline values: CDR1 WSHSY, CDR2 SAAADI. The CDR3 runs to 13 residues. CDR3 residues: CASSDLAAYEQYF. In DNA, the CDR3 is TGCGCCAGCAGTGACTTAGCGGCCTACGAGCAGTACTTC.

This chain uses TRBV12-3 or TRBV12-4 with TRBJ2-2; 10 bases align to TRBD1. The V and J ends lost 5 bases and 4 bases, in that order; junction bases with no gene match: 7. The CDR3 has 16 amino acids. The CDR3 sequence is CASSPRQGASTGELFF. CDR3 coding DNA: TGTGCCAGCAGTCCCCGACAGGGGGCCAGCACCGGGGAGCTGTTTTTT.